This TCR beta chain came from a study of T cell repertoires in cytomegalovirus infection. Study-wide context: CMV epitopes used comprised recently identified HLA-C-restricted ones and well-studied HLA-B-restricted ones. It can be stated that public TCR beta signatures indicated CMV infection as well as a matching HLA type.

This clonotype was picked up a small number of times. The antigen is unknown. TCRdb called the reads again in MiXCR, with one record for every CDR3 protein. The repertoire holds approximately 770,000 distinct CDR3 sequences, with just under 30% as singletons. Notes on the study in general: CMV-specific TCR beta clonotypes restricted by HLA-C dominated the ex vivo response. Cumulative frequency (of public TCR beta family members) identified carriers of CMV plus the relevant HLA.

Trimming cost V 5 bases and J 0 bases, with 20 bases left between them. The length of the CDR3 is 19 residues. The germline V gene encodes CDR1 MNHNS and CDR2 SASEGT. This clonotype originated in a human donor in good health (CMV status not recorded). Some clones in this sample may be carry-over from other donors' samples. Sequenced here: cultured CD8+ T cells from PBMCs, sampled from culture after CMV antigen stimulation. The chain employs TRBV6-1 and TRBJ2-6; tentative D call: TRBD1 (6 bases). In nucleotides, the CDR3 is TGTGCCAGCAGTAGGGACATTCTCCTCCTGTACTCTGGGGCCAACGTCCTGACTTTC. Translating gives CASSRDILLLYSGANVLTF.